A single sample is the source of the 32 T cell receptor beta chains below, sequenced in a study of T-cell memory formation after mild COVID-19. TCRdb independently ran MiXCR on the 5' RACE reads; one entry per CDR3 protein. This sample yields about 190,000 distinct CDR3 sequences, of which around a fifth are seen a single time; 20% to 25% belongs to the top ten. Sequenced material: PBMCs or a T cell subset sorted from them (not recorded which). The receptors were sampled from an adult woman who had mild COVID-19 (a few samples of this study predate the infection). Cell type and time point are not known.

The rearrangement uses TRBV24-1 and TRBJ2-1; TRBD2 aligns across 10 bases. Germline assignment: CDR1 KGHDR and CDR2 SFDVKD. The CDR3 sequence is 13 residues long. With V trimmed by 8 bases and J by 5 bases, 2 bases remained unmatched. DNA of the CDR3: TGTGCCACCACTAGCGGGAGTCACAATGAGCAGTTCTTC. Translation: CATTSGSHNEQFF.

This clonotype was observed a handful of times. The chain carries TRBV19 and TRBJ1-1; D is ambiguous. Trimming pared 5 bases from V and 8 bases from J, leaving 21 bases between. Germline CDR1 reads LNHDA; CDR2 reads SQIVND (reference sequence). This CDR3 has 15 residues. Here the CDR3 reads CASSDWWHRSTEAFF. CDR3 in DNA: TGTGCCAGTAGTGATTGGTGGCATAGGTCAACCGAAGCTTTCTTT.

This clonotype appeared a few times. The chain couples TRBV2 to TRBJ2-5; D possibly matches TRBD1 or TRBD2 (5 bases each). Germline V gives CDR1 SNHLY, CDR2 FYNNEI. The CDR3 is 16 amino acids. V lost 6 bases to trimming and J lost 1 base, with 18 bases between them. The CDR3 reads CASSASRESLQETQYF. As DNA, the CDR3 is TGTGCCAGCAGCGCTAGCAGGGAGTCCCTCCAAGAGACCCAGTACTTC.

This chain connects TRBV6-5 to TRBJ1-2; 7 bases fit TRBD1. The trim removed 7 bases at V and 5 bases at J, leaving 10 bases unmatched. CDR1 and CDR2 (germline): MNHEY, SVGAGI. The CDR3 contains 14 residues. The CDR3 DNA reads as TGTGCCAGCACCTTTCGGGCAGGGGGTTATGGCTACACCTTC. Its protein product is CASTFRAGGYGYTF.

A few counts support this clonotype. The V gene is TRBV3-1, the J gene TRBJ2-7, with D perhaps matching TRBD1 (6 bases). Germline V gene sequence: CDR1 LGHDT, CDR2 YNNKEL (reference sequence). This CDR3 is 16 amino acids long. Trimming cost V 5 bases and J 0 bases, with 17 bases left between them. CDR3 nucleotides: TGTGCCAGCAGCTTTTCAGGCACAGGGCCCTCCTACGAGCAGTACTTC. It encodes CASSFSGTGPSYEQYF.

The gene calls are TRBV10-3 and TRBJ1-1; no definite D call. The germline V gene encodes CDR1 ENHRY and CDR2 SYGVKD. CDR3 length: 16 amino acids. The V gene lost 0 bases and the J gene lost 3 bases, with 14 bases spanning the gap. The CDR3 nucleotides read TGTGCCATCAGTGAGTCGGGCGGGCGCTTAGACACTGAAGCTTTCTTT. Its protein is CAISESGGRLDTEAFF.

This clonotype was seen more than once but under ten times. This chain links TRBV4-2 with TRBJ2-1, with 11 positions matching TRBD2. In germline, CDR1 is LGHNA, CDR2 YNFKEQ. CDR3 length: 16 amino acids. V was clipped by 3 bases and J by 4 bases; unmatched bases: 5. This CDR3 reads CASSHPGTSGYNEQFF. The DNA for the CDR3 is TGTGCCAGCAGCCATCCCGGGACTAGCGGTTACAATGAGCAGTTCTTC.

This clonotype was seen more than once but under ten times. The gene calls are TRBV7-9 and TRBJ2-1; D uncertain. Trimming pared 4 bases from V and 10 bases from J, leaving 11 bases between. Germline-derived CDR1 and CDR2 are SEHNR and FQNEAQ (reference sequence). The CDR3 totals 12 residues. CDR3 in DNA: TGTGCCAGCAGCTCGGGTACTGCGGAGCAGTTCTTC. Translation: CASSSGTAEQFF.

V is TRBV12-3 or TRBV12-4 and J is TRBJ2-7, with a tentative D call TRBD1 (6 bases). The CDR3 is 13 amino acids. With 11 bases removed from V and 0 bases from J, the gap between germline ends came to 14 bases. As DNA, the CDR3 is TGTGCCTCCAAGGACAGCAGCTCCTACGAGCAGTACTTC. It codes for CASKDSSSYEQYF.

This clonotype was found a few times. The chain is built from TRBV27 and TRBJ2-7; D is ambiguous. The CDR3 spans 14 residues. Deletions cut 2 bases from V and 3 bases from J, with 11 bases between. Germline CDR1 reads MNHEY; CDR2 reads SMNVEV (reference sequence). The CDR3 nucleotides read TGTGCCAGCAGTTTAATAGATAGACGCTACGAGCAGTACTTC. Its protein is CASSLIDRRYEQYF.

A few counts support this clonotype. CDR3 sequence reads: CASRGGSSYNEQFF. In DNA form, the CDR3 reads TGTGCCAGCAGGGGGGGGAGCTCCTACAATGAGCAGTTCTTC. The genes are TRBV2 and TRBJ2-1; TRBD2 agrees at 7 bases. The junction had 2 bases not matched to a gene; V was cut back by 6 bases and J by 0 bases. The CDR3 totals 14 residues. CDR1 is SNHLY, CDR2 FYNNEI, per germline.

This clonotype was counted a few times. The rearrangement links TRBV7-3 to TRBJ2-2; D is ambiguous. Trimming removed 5 bases at V and 1 base at J, with 2 bases between. From germline, CDR1 is SGHTA and CDR2 FQGTGA. The CDR3 has 12 residues. The CDR3 is CASSENTGELFF. The DNA for the CDR3 is TGTGCCAGCAGCGAGAACACCGGGGAGCTGTTTTTT.

The chain links TRBV6-5 to TRBJ1-3, with D possibly being TRBD1 (5 bases). The V and J ends lost 2 bases and 0 bases respectively, with 8 bases between them. This CDR3 spans 15 amino acids. Germline values: CDR1 MNHEY, CDR2 SVGAGI. The CDR3: CASSYEGNSGNTIYF. Written as DNA, the CDR3 is TGTGCCAGCAGTTACGAGGGGAACTCTGGAAACACCATATATTTT.

The chain couples TRBV5-1 to TRBJ2-3; tentatively, D is TRBD1 or TRBD2 (5 bases each). CDR1 and CDR2 (germline): SGHRS, YFSETQ. The CDR3 contains 15 residues. Trimming shortened V by 0 bases and J by 5 bases, and 13 bases separated the two germline ends. The CDR3 is CASSLASGLGDTQYF. The CDR3 DNA reads TGCGCCAGCAGCTTGGCCTCGGGGCTGGGAGATACGCAGTATTTT.

The sample holds a few counts of this clonotype. V usage is TRBV30 and J usage is TRBJ2-1, with 9 positions matching TRBD2. V lost 3 bases and J lost 3; bases outside the gene matches: 9. The germline gives CDR1 GTSNPN, CDR2 SVGIG (reference sequence). The CDR3 totals 16 residues. The CDR3 sequence: CAWSGLAGVFYNEQFF. The CDR3 region has the DNA TGTGCCTGGAGCGGCTTAGCGGGAGTTTTCTACAATGAGCAGTTCTTC.

This clonotype came up many times. The gene calls are TRBV27 and TRBJ1-1; tentatively, D is TRBD1 (5 bases). The germline V gene encodes CDR1 MNHEY and CDR2 SMNVEV (reference sequence). The CDR3 totals 14 residues. The ends were cut back, 2 bases at V and 3 bases at J, with 10 bases in the middle. CDR3 DNA: TGTGCCAGCAGTTTAGTGGGGGGTGACACTGAAGCTTTCTTT. Residues: CASSLVGGDTEAFF.

V is TRBV9 and J is TRBJ2-1; TRBD2 agrees at 9 bases. The CDR3 contains 15 residues. Germline-derived CDR1 and CDR2 are SGDLS and YYNGEE. V was pared by 0 bases and J by 5 bases, with 3 bases of the junction left unmatched. For the CDR3, the DNA is TGTGCCAGCAGCGTAGGCGGGAGGGCCGACAATGAGCAGTTCTTC. Residues: CASSVGGRADNEQFF.

The table lists this clonotype with many counts. The J gene is TRBJ2-3, the V gene TRBV5-4, with D possibly matching TRBD2 (5 bases). Trimming left V 3 bases short and J 4 bases short, with 15 bases between. The CDR3 length is 15 residues. The germline CDR1 and CDR2 sequences are SGHNT and YYREEE (reference sequence). The DNA of the CDR3 is TGTGCCAGCAGCTCCGAGGGCCCTGGGGCAGATACGCAGTATTTT. Translating gives CASSSEGPGADTQYF.

This clonotype was counted between two and nine times. V gene TRBV12-3 or TRBV12-4 combines with J gene TRBJ2-1, with D perhaps TRBD1 or TRBD2 (6 bases each). With 6 bases removed from V and 6 bases from J, the gap between germline ends came to 12 bases. The CDR3 extends over 13 amino acids. The CDR3 sequence is CASRDGGGNEQFF. In nucleotides, the CDR3 is TGTGCCAGCAGGGACGGAGGGGGCAATGAGCAGTTCTTC.

The chain joins TRBV5-5 to TRBJ2-1, with D perhaps TRBD2 (7 bases). Germline CDR1 reads SGHKS; CDR2 reads YYEKEE (reference sequence). This CDR3 contains 16 residues. V lost 2 bases and J lost 1, with 13 bases in between. The CDR3: CASSFIGGGSYNEQFF. The CDR3 coding sequence is TGTGCCAGCAGCTTTATAGGGGGGGGTTCCTACAATGAGCAGTTCTTC.

This clonotype has a handful of counts. The chain carries TRBV6-5 and TRBJ1-1; D not resolved. The CDR3 runs to 15 residues. CDR1 is MNHEY, CDR2 SVGAGI, per germline. The V gene lost 0 bases and the J gene lost 0 bases, with 8 bases spanning the gap. The CDR3 is CASSYSIGMNTEAFF. The DNA of the CDR3 is TGTGCCAGCAGTTACTCTATCGGAATGAACACTGAAGCTTTCTTT.

This clonotype was recorded a few times. The rearrangement uses TRBV12-3 or TRBV12-4 and TRBJ2-3; 9 nucleotides line up with TRBD2. The V gene end was trimmed by 6 bases and the J gene end by 2 bases; junction bases not matched to a gene: 6. This CDR3 is 15 amino acids long. As DNA, the CDR3 is TGTGCCAGCAGACCTAGCGGGACCCCCACAGATACGCAGTATTTT. Translation: CASRPSGTPTDTQYF.

The chain recombines TRBV6-2 or TRBV6-3 with TRBJ2-1, with 12 nucleotides matching TRBD2. J gave up 0 bases and V 4 bases, and 10 bases lay outside the gene matches. CDR1 MNHEY and CDR2 SVGEGT come from the germline V gene. The CDR3 runs 19 residues. The CDR3 region has the DNA TGTGCCAGCAGTTCTCTTCTAGCGGGGGGGGCCCACTCCTACAATGAGCAGTTCTTC. Protein sequence: CASSSLLAGGAHSYNEQFF.

This clonotype appeared a few times. The rearrangement joins TRBV5-1 to TRBJ1-5, with D possibly matching TRBD1 (6 bases). CDR1 and CDR2 from the germline V gene are SGHRS and YFSETQ. CDR3 length: 16 amino acids. Trimming pared 0 bases from V and 1 base from J, leaving 11 bases between. CDR3 bases: TGCGCCAGCAGCTTGGGAGGGGGTACCAGCAATCAGCCCCAGCATTTT. The encoded protein is CASSLGGGTSNQPQHF.

The V call is TRBV15, the J call TRBJ1-2; D possibly corresponds to TRBD1 (6 bases). The CDR3 contains 14 residues. Trimming took off 0 bases at V and 5 bases at J, with 10 bases between the two ends. CDR1 is LNHNV and CDR2 is YYDKDF in the germline V gene (reference sequence). CDR3 sequence: CATSREGGEYGYTF. The DNA for the CDR3 is TGTGCCACCAGCAGAGAGGGGGGCGAATATGGCTACACCTTC.

This clonotype was seen a handful of times. The CDR3 loop is CASSLAQGLRYEQYF. The CDR3, as DNA: TGCGCCAGCAGCTTGGCCCAGGGTTTAAGGTACGAGCAGTACTTC. V is TRBV5-1 and J is TRBJ2-7; perhaps TRBD1 as D (5 bases). The germline gives CDR1 SGHRS, CDR2 YFSETQ. Trimming pared 0 bases from V and 4 bases from J, leaving 14 bases between. CDR3 length equals 15 residues.

The chain carries TRBV7-9 and TRBJ1-5, with a tentative D call TRBD1 (5 bases). The CDR3 covers 12 residues. V was pared by 5 bases and J by 7 bases, with 9 bases between. Germline V gives CDR1 SEHNR, CDR2 FQNEAQ (reference sequence). CDR3 region: CASSPGKQPQHF. CDR3 sequence (DNA): TGTGCCAGCAGCCCAGGGAAACAGCCCCAGCATTTT.

This clonotype has a count of ten or more. The V and J genes are TRBV12-3 or TRBV12-4 and TRBJ1-5; 10 nucleotides match TRBD1. This CDR3 has 16 amino acids. V was pared by 5 bases and J by 0 bases, with 4 bases of the junction left unmatched. This CDR3 reads CASSLDRGHSNQPQHF. The DNA for the CDR3 is TGTGCCAGCAGTCTTGACAGGGGGCATAGCAATCAGCCCCAGCATTTT.

This clonotype was detected a few times. The rearrangement links TRBV21-1 to TRBJ1-1; TRBD1 is the table's D call, not checked against the DNA. TRBV21-1 is a pseudogene. The CDR3 sequence is 19 residues long. CDR3 amino acids: CASSKPASGQTPMNTEAFF. The DNA for the CDR3 is TGTGCCAGCAGCAAACCAGCCTCCGGACAGACCCCCATGAACACTGAAGCTTTCTTT.

The chain employs TRBV4-1 and TRBJ1-2; D is undetermined. The length of the CDR3 is 15 residues. The germline V and J ends were trimmed by 0 bases and 5 bases, with 13 bases remaining between them. The V gene's germline CDR1 is MGHRA and CDR2 YSYEKL. Written as DNA, the CDR3 is TGCGCCAGCAGCCAAGACACCGACGGAATTTATGGCTACACCTTC. As protein: CASSQDTDGIYGYTF.

This clonotype was seen a single time. The CDR3 spells CASSPYQGGTDTQYF. As DNA, the CDR3 is TGTGCCAGCAGCCCGTACCAGGGGGGCACAGATACGCAGTATTTT. V is TRBV14 and J is TRBJ2-3; 7 nucleotides line up with TRBD1. Unmatched junction bases numbered 5, after V lost 4 bases and J lost 1 base. CDR1 is SGHDN and CDR2 is FVKESK in the germline V gene. CDR3 size: 15 residues.

This clonotype turned up a few times. V and J are TRBV11-3 and TRBJ1-1; a possible D gene is TRBD1 (6 bases). Trimming removed 4 bases at V and 5 bases at J, with 14 bases between. The CDR3 is 14 residues long. Germline lookup yields CDR1 SGHNT and CDR2 YENEEA. Here the CDR3 DNA reads TGTGCCAGCAGCTCCGGGGGCTTGGGGACTGAAGCTTTCTTT. Amino acid sequence: CASSSGGLGTEAFF.